Ten or more counts support the clone carrying this TCR beta chain. Its specificity is not known. Germline CDR1 reads SNHLY; CDR2 reads FYNNEI. The CDR3 covers 15 residues. The ends lost 2 bases at V and 1 base at J; junction bases unmatched: 4. RNA transcripts provided the source from which TCR beta CDR3 regions were amplified. TCR CDR3 regions were first amplified by RT-PCR with HTBI primers. TCRdb reprocessed the multiplex PCR reads with MiXCR, giving one entry per CDR3 protein. The repertoire consists of 250,000 to 300,000 distinct CDR3 sequences, with about 19% occurring once and the leading ten covering less than 45%. This record belongs to a study of T cells in Graves' hyperthyroidism and ophthalmopathy. Findings and caveats of the study: Patients with ophthalmopathy were separated from those with stable hyperthyroidism by a 13 V-J model.

The sample taken for sequencing was blood. This TCR was recovered from a man aged 50 to 60 with Graves' ophthalmopathy. The rearrangement uses TRBV2 and TRBJ2-5; 7 positions agree with TRBD1. CDR3 bases: TGTGCCAGCAGTGAAAGGGCAGGGGGCCAAGAGACCCAGTACTTC. It specifies CASSERAGGQETQYF. Filled out from reference TRBV2 and TRBJ2-5, the complete variable domain reads EPEVTQTPSHQVTQMGQEVILRCVPISNHLYFYWYRQILGQKVEFLVSFYNNEISEKSEIFDDQFSVERPDGSNFTLKIRSTKLEDSAMYFCASSERAGGQETQYFGPGTRLLVL.